The rows below give T cell receptor beta chains drawn from one sample of a study of cytomegalovirus exposure and HLA in healthy donors. TCRdb keeps only in-frame clones here, not all; method: immunoSEQ multiplex PCR. The table lists some 78,000 clones, around 96% of them singletons, with about 1.6% in the top ten. Sample: PBMCs. The source of these receptors is a man aged 18 to 29 in good health and CMV-seropositive. The CDR3 runs from the conserved cysteine through the conserved F or W. The order of the fields is clone size, V gene, J gene, D gene, CDR3 protein, CDR3 DNA. D genes are given only for firm matches. Expanded clones get a size class; other rows say once, few or many, or leave the size out.

abundance: .
v_gene: TRBV10-1
j_gene: TRBJ2-2
d_gene: .
CDR3aa: CASSDRDTGELFF
CDR3nt: TGCGCCAGCAGTGACAGGGACACCGGGGAGCTGTTTTTT

abundance: .
v_gene: TRBV5-1
j_gene: TRBJ2-1
d_gene: TRBD2
CDR3aa: CASSLLAGGPVNEQFF
CDR3nt: TGCGCCAGCAGCTTGCTAGCGGGAGGGCCTGTCAATGAGCAGTTCTTC

abundance: .
v_gene: TRBV6-1
j_gene: TRBJ1-1
d_gene: .
CDR3aa: CASSESGGLEAFF
CDR3nt: TGTGCCAGCAGTGAATCAGGTGGTCTTGAAGCTTTCTTT

abundance: .
v_gene: TRBV9
j_gene: TRBJ2-1
d_gene: TRBD1
CDR3aa: CASSVGGQGRIGSYNEQFF
CDR3nt: TGTGCCAGCAGCGTAGGGGGACAGGGTAGGATAGGCTCCTACAATGAGCAGTTCTTC

abundance: .
v_gene: TRBV10-2
j_gene: TRBJ2-6
d_gene: .
CDR3aa: CASSFPQGTGANVLTF
CDR3nt: TGCGCCAGCAGTTTCCCTCAGGGGACTGGGGCCAACGTCCTGACTTTC

abundance: .
v_gene: TRBV6-5
j_gene: TRBJ2-5
d_gene: TRBD1
CDR3aa: CASSYPGGEETQYF
CDR3nt: TGTGCCAGCAGTTACCCAGGGGGAGAAGAGACCCAGTACTTC

abundance: once
v_gene: TRBV7-9
j_gene: TRBJ2-5
d_gene: TRBD2
CDR3aa: CASTPGGEETQYF
CDR3nt: TGTGCCAGCACCCCTGGGGGGGAAGAGACCCAGTACTTC

abundance: .
v_gene: TRBV19
j_gene: TRBJ1-2
d_gene: .
CDR3aa: CASRASGANYGYTF
CDR3nt: TGTGCCAGTAGGGCTTCCGGGGCTAACTATGGCTACACCTTC

abundance: few
v_gene: TRBV2
j_gene: TRBJ1-2
d_gene: .
CDR3aa: CASPDVTGTGYTF
CDR3nt: TGTGCCAGCCCAGACGTGACAGGCACCGGCTACACCTTC

abundance: .
v_gene: TRBV7-9
j_gene: TRBJ2-1
d_gene: .
CDR3aa: CASLRGSDSSYNEQFF
CDR3nt: TGTGCCAGCCTTCGAGGAAGCGACAGCTCCTACAATGAGCAGTTCTTC

abundance: .
v_gene: TRBV5-1
j_gene: TRBJ1-1
d_gene: TRBD1
CDR3aa: CASSLRDRGPNTEAFF
CDR3nt: TGCGCCAGCAGCTTGCGGGACAGGGGGCCGAACACTGAAGCTTTCTTT

abundance: .
v_gene: TRBV28
j_gene: TRBJ2-3
d_gene: .
CDR3aa: CASSLLGEISDTQYF
CDR3nt: TGTGCCAGCAGTTTGTTAGGAGAAATATCGGATACGCAGTATTTT

abundance: .
v_gene: TRBV19
j_gene: TRBJ2-2
d_gene: .
CDR3aa: CASSIDGVRTGELFF
CDR3nt: TGTGCCAGTAGTATAGACGGGGTACGCACCGGGGAGCTGTTTTTT

abundance: .
v_gene: TRBV28
j_gene: TRBJ2-7
d_gene: TRBD1
CDR3aa: CATMTGGSTYEQYF
CDR3nt: TGTGCCACCATGACAGGGGGCTCTACCTACGAGCAGTACTTC

abundance: .
v_gene: TRBV27
j_gene: TRBJ1-1
d_gene: .
CDR3aa: CASHGIYGTEAFF
CDR3nt: TGTGCCAGCCACGGTATCTATGGTACTGAAGCTTTCTTT

abundance: .
v_gene: TRBV18
j_gene: TRBJ2-3
d_gene: TRBD2
CDR3aa: CASSPPRREVADTQYF
CDR3nt: TGTGCCAGCTCACCACCGAGGCGGGAGGTGGCAGATACGCAGTATTTT

abundance: .
v_gene: TRBV12-2
j_gene: TRBJ2-2
d_gene: .
CDR3aa: CASRLDRGRNTGELFF
CDR3nt: TGTGCAAGTCGCCTAGACAGGGGCCGAAACACCGGGGAGCTGTTTTTT

abundance: .
v_gene: TRBV7-2
j_gene: TRBJ1-2
d_gene: TRBD1
CDR3aa: CASSSGQGNYGYTF
CDR3nt: TGTGCCAGCAGCTCGGGACAGGGGAACTATGGCTACACCTTC

abundance: .
v_gene: TRBV27
j_gene: TRBJ2-2
d_gene: TRBD2
CDR3aa: CASRPASGAIAGELFF
CDR3nt: TGTGCCAGCAGACCCGCCAGCGGGGCGATCGCCGGGGAGCTGTTTTTT

abundance: .
v_gene: TRBV27
j_gene: TRBJ2-7
d_gene: TRBD2
CDR3aa: CASRPPGLAGPYSYEQYF
CDR3nt: TGTGCCAGCAGACCTCCGGGACTAGCGGGACCGTACTCCTACGAGCAGTACTTC

abundance: .
v_gene: TRBV11-3
j_gene: TRBJ1-1
d_gene: .
CDR3aa: CASSPRVNTEAFF
CDR3nt: TGTGCCAGCAGCCCGAGGGTGAACACTGAAGCTTTCTTT

abundance: .
v_gene: TRBV11-2
j_gene: TRBJ1-4
d_gene: TRBD1
CDR3aa: CASRDRGGHEKLFF
CDR3nt: TGTGCCAGCAGGGACAGGGGAGGTCATGAAAAACTGTTTTTT

abundance: .
v_gene: TRBV11-2
j_gene: TRBJ2-5
d_gene: TRBD1
CDR3aa: CASSLATGGVKTQYF
CDR3nt: TGTGCCAGCAGCTTAGCGACAGGGGGTGTCAAGACCCAGTACTTC

abundance: few
v_gene: TRBV6-5
j_gene: TRBJ2-5
d_gene: TRBD2
CDR3aa: CASRLAGGPETQYF
CDR3nt: TGTGCCAGCAGATTAGCGGGAGGGCCAGAGACCCAGTACTTC

abundance: .
v_gene: TRBV7-6
j_gene: TRBJ1-3
d_gene: .
CDR3aa: CASSLSPGGRGNTIYF
CDR3nt: TGTGCCAGCAGCTTAAGTCCCGGGGGAAGAGGAAACACCATATATTTT

abundance: .
v_gene: TRBV5-4
j_gene: TRBJ2-5
d_gene: .
CDR3aa: CASSLPQGRQETQYF
CDR3nt: TGTGCCAGCAGCTTGCCCCAGGGGCGCCAAGAGACCCAGTACTTC

abundance: .
v_gene: TRBV27
j_gene: TRBJ1-1
d_gene: .
CDR3aa: CASSLSVVNTEAFF
CDR3nt: TGTGCCAGCAGTTTATCAGTAGTGAACACTGAAGCTTTCTTT

abundance: .
v_gene: TRBV30
j_gene: TRBJ2-6
d_gene: .
CDR3aa: CAWSVGRRSSGANVLTF
CDR3nt: TGTGCCTGGAGTGTTGGAAGGAGGAGCTCTGGGGCCAACGTCCTGACTTTC

abundance: .
v_gene: TRBV28
j_gene: TRBJ1-5
d_gene: .
CDR3aa: CATRPFLGARQPQHF
CDR3nt: TGTGCCACCAGACCATTCTTGGGGGCGCGGCAGCCCCAGCATTTT

abundance: .
v_gene: TRBV10-1
j_gene: TRBJ2-7
d_gene: TRBD1
CDR3aa: CASSAPGTGQYEQYF
CDR3nt: TGCGCCAGCAGCGCACCCGGGACAGGGCAGTACGAGCAGTACTTC

abundance: .
v_gene: TRBV5-1
j_gene: TRBJ2-5
d_gene: TRBD2
CDR3aa: CASSLEPMRGGQETQYF
CDR3nt: TGCGCCAGCAGCTTGGAACCGATGCGGGGGGGTCAAGAGACCCAGTACTTC

abundance: .
v_gene: TRBV2
j_gene: TRBJ2-3
d_gene: TRBD2
CDR3aa: CASSSTSATDTQYF
CDR3nt: TGTGCCAGCAGTAGTACTAGCGCGACAGATACGCAGTATTTT

abundance: once
v_gene: TRBV10-3
j_gene: TRBJ1-4
d_gene: TRBD1
CDR3aa: CAIRRDSVNEKLFF
CDR3nt: TGTGCCATCCGAAGGGACAGCGTTAATGAAAAACTGTTTTTT

abundance: .
v_gene: TRBV9
j_gene: TRBJ1-1
d_gene: TRBD1
CDR3aa: CASSEGTGLNTEAFF
CDR3nt: TGTGCCAGCAGCGAGGGGACAGGGTTGAACACTGAAGCTTTCTTT

abundance: .
v_gene: TRBV2
j_gene: TRBJ2-7
d_gene: TRBD2
CDR3aa: CASRRFSSGSYEQYF
CDR3nt: TGTGCCAGCAGGCGATTCTCTAGCGGGAGTTACGAGCAGTACTTC

abundance: once
v_gene: TRBV5-4
j_gene: TRBJ2-7
d_gene: TRBD1
CDR3aa: CASSFRQGHEQYF
CDR3nt: TGTGCCAGCAGCTTCAGACAGGGCCACGAGCAGTACTTC

abundance: .
v_gene: TRBV29-1
j_gene: TRBJ1-1
d_gene: TRBD1
CDR3aa: CSARGGQGGTEAFF
CDR3nt: TGCAGCGCTCGAGGGGGCCAGGGTGGCACTGAAGCTTTCTTT

abundance: .
v_gene: TRBV28
j_gene: TRBJ2-7
d_gene: TRBD1
CDR3aa: CASSFLDRDHEQYF
CDR3nt: TGTGCCAGCAGTTTCCTCGACAGGGACCACGAGCAGTACTTC

abundance: .
v_gene: TRBV9
j_gene: TRBJ2-5
d_gene: .
CDR3aa: CASSVVPAEQETQYF
CDR3nt: TGTGCCAGCAGCGTAGTGCCAGCGGAGCAAGAGACCCAGTACTTC

abundance: .
v_gene: TRBV7-9
j_gene: TRBJ2-6
d_gene: .
CDR3aa: CASSLVSSFSGANVLTF
CDR3nt: TGTGCCAGCAGCTTAGTCTCTTCCTTCTCTGGGGCCAACGTCCTGACTTTC

abundance: .
v_gene: TRBV10-3
j_gene: TRBJ1-4
d_gene: TRBD1
CDR3aa: CAIRGTATNEKLFF
CDR3nt: TGTGCCATCAGGGGGACAGCAACTAATGAAAAACTGTTTTTT

abundance: .
v_gene: TRBV7-7
j_gene: TRBJ2-2
d_gene: TRBD2
CDR3aa: CASSLALSSGRVGELFF
CDR3nt: TGTGCTAGCAGCTTAGCGCTGTCTAGCGGGAGGGTCGGGGAGCTGTTTTTT

abundance: .
v_gene: TRBV11-2
j_gene: TRBJ1-2
d_gene: .
CDR3aa: CASSFPRPDTELTNYGYTF
CDR3nt: TGTGCCAGCAGCTTCCCCCGACCGGACACAGAGCTTACTAACTATGGCTACACCTTC

abundance: .
v_gene: TRBV6-1
j_gene: TRBJ1-2
d_gene: TRBD1
CDR3aa: CASSRDRNYGYTF
CDR3nt: TGTGCCAGCAGTAGGGACAGGAACTATGGCTACACCTTC

abundance: .
v_gene: TRBV2
j_gene: TRBJ1-1
d_gene: TRBD1
CDR3aa: CASSEAAGQGGAFF
CDR3nt: TGTGCCAGCAGTGAAGCGGCGGGGCAGGGGGGAGCTTTCTTT

abundance: .
v_gene: TRBV6-1
j_gene: TRBJ2-3
d_gene: TRBD2
CDR3aa: CASSEEDQREIPDTQYF
CDR3nt: TGTGCCAGCAGTGAAGAGGACCAGCGGGAGATTCCAGATACGCAGTATTTT

abundance: .
v_gene: TRBV10-3
j_gene: TRBJ1-1
d_gene: TRBD1
CDR3aa: CAISPSVGTGDYLREGLFAFF
CDR3nt: TGTGCCATCAGCCCAAGTGTCGGGACAGGTGACTATTTGAGAGAGGGGTTATTTGCTTTCTTT

abundance: .
v_gene: TRBV11-2
j_gene: TRBJ1-1
d_gene: .
CDR3aa: CASSLVVVYDTEAFF
CDR3nt: TGTGCCAGCAGCTTAGTTGTCGTTTATGACACTGAAGCTTTCTTT

abundance: .
v_gene: TRBV30
j_gene: TRBJ2-3
d_gene: TRBD2
CDR3aa: CAWSPEGREADTQYF
CDR3nt: TGTGCCTGGAGTCCCGAGGGGCGGGAGGCAGATACGCAGTATTTT

abundance: .
v_gene: TRBV23-1
j_gene: TRBJ2-4
d_gene: TRBD1
CDR3aa: CASSQGTGFPSAKNIQYF
CDR3nt: TGCGCCAGCAGTCAAGGGACAGGGTTCCCGTCCGCCAAAAACATTCAGTACTTC